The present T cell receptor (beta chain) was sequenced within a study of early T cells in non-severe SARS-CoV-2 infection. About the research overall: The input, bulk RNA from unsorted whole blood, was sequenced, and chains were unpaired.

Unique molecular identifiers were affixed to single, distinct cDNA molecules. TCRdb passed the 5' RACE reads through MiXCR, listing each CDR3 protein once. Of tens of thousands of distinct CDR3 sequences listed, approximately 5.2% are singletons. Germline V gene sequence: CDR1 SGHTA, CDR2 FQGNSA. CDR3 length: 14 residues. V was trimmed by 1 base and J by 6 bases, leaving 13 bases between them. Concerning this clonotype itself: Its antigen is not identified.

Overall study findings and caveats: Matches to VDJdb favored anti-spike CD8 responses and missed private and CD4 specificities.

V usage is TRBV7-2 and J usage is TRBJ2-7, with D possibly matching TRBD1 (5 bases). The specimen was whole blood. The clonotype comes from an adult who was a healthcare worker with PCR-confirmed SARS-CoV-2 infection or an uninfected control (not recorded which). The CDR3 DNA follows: TGTGCCAGCAGCTTAGTAACGGAAAGGGGCGAGCAGTACTTC. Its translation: CASSLVTERGEQYF.